Below, 3 T cell receptor beta chains from the same sample are listed, as sequenced in a study of Ad26.COV2.S vaccination and SARS-CoV-2 variants. Noted treatment: around 19 received Ad26.COV2.S at low or high dose, single or two shots; several received placebo; per-sample allocation not given. The study sampled participants on day 63 after the first vaccine or placebo injection. Assay: immunoSEQ multiplex PCR; the TCRdb copy retains only in-frame clones and omits some. The data contain roughly 300,000 clones, approximately 90% of them seen just once; the ten biggest clones take up about 5%. This sample comprised peripheral blood, obtained in a trial of Ad26.COV2.S vaccine versus placebo. These TCRs come from a person between 18 and 65 years old who received the Ad26.COV2.S COVID-19 vaccine or a placebo.

The rearrangement links TRBV9 to TRBJ2-1, with TRBD2 as a possible D gene (5 bases). V lost 0 bases and J 9 bases, leaving 16 bases between the germline ends. The CDR3 covers 15 residues. CDR1 SGDLS and CDR2 YYNGEE come from the germline V gene. The CDR3 nucleotides are TGTGCCAGCAGCGTAGGAGACTCCGAGGGAACTGAGCAGTTCTTC. This codes for CASSVGDSEGTEQFF.

This chain links TRBV19 with TRBJ2-5; a weak D match, TRBD2 (6 bases). Germline V CDR1 and CDR2: LNHDA, SQIVND (reference sequence). V lost 6 bases to trimming and J lost 5 bases, with 10 bases between them. The CDR3 has 12 residues. CDR3 in amino acids: CASSPRGETQYF. The CDR3 DNA sequence: TGTGCCAGTAGCCCTCGGGGGGAGACCCAGTACTTC.

V gene TRBV4-1 combines with J gene TRBJ1-3; tentatively, D is TRBD1 (5 bases). V lost 3 bases, J lost 2 bases, and 14 bases lay in between. The CDR3 contains 16 residues. The germline CDR1 and CDR2 sequences are MGHRA and YSYEKL. CDR3 sequence: CASSHHTGAAGNTIYF. The CDR3 DNA sequence: TGCGCCAGCAGCCATCATACAGGCGCTGCTGGAAACACCATATATTTT.